This T cell receptor beta chain was sequenced for a study of T cells in Graves' hyperthyroidism and ophthalmopathy. Lactation, pregnancy, other autoimmune disease or uncontrolled infection led to exclusion of patients. From RNA transcripts, TCR beta CDR3 regions were amplified. The HTBI primer set drove a first-round RT-PCR of the TCR CDR3. MiXCR, run by TCRdb on the multiplex PCR reads, gives a single entry per CDR3 protein. The table shows more than 300,000 distinct CDR3 sequences, with approximately 17% occurring only once. Study-wide points: The model's output predicted ophthalmopathy at a median of roughly seven months prior to onset.

There are many counts of this clonotype. Its antigen remains unknown. The CDR3 contains 11 residues. The V gene lost 7 bases and the J gene lost 7 bases, with 9 bases spanning the gap. CDR1 is SGHRS and CDR2 is YFSETQ in the germline V gene. V is TRBV5-1 and J is TRBJ1-5; no firm D call. This TCR came from a man aged 18 to 29 with Graves' ophthalmopathy. The sample consisted of blood. CDR3 nucleotide sequence: TGCGCCAGCCTGGCGGTACAGCCCCAGCATTTT. Amino acids: CASLAVQPQHF.